This note documents a single T cell receptor beta chain sequence. There is no known antigen for this receptor. Per-nucleotide qualities are absent, and no much larger clonotype sits a single base away. The source of the sample is a study of blood T cell repertoires in COVID-19 (dated by TCRdb to the early 2020s). Study-wide context: The collaborator samples originated in the United States, Italy and Spain and spanned the acute and convalescent phases of COVID-19. The sample metadata nearly always contained a de-identified subject ID, COVID-19 status, age in years and sex. The repertoires were made available in a free public database intended to serve as a resource for research on the immune response to SARS-CoV-2. The dataset comprised deeply sampled blood TCRbeta repertoires from subjects exposed to, actively infected with, or recovered from COVID-19. The prospective study material was composed of cDNA or gDNA derived from T cells, B-cell-depleted T cells, or PBMCs. Where available, HLA class I and class II types were taken from metadata supplied by the sample provider and were not determined by assay-based typing. The samples were drawn from the first 160 participants of the ongoing ImmuneRACE study and from more than 1,000 subjects provided by 6 global collaborators. General conclusions and limits of the study: The amount of clinical and demographic metadata varied by source and participant and was provided uncurated.

Each collaborating institution followed its own protocols to collect whole blood in K2EDTA tubes. Collaborator samples were shipped for TCRbeta analysis as frozen whole blood, isolated PBMCs, or DNA extracted from either sample type. The immunoSEQ Assay, a bias-controlled multiplex PCR, was used to amplify TCRbeta CDR3 regions from genomic DNA. For the original study's pipeline: The number of nucleated cells in each sample was estimated by amplification of reference gene primers within the assay. Sequence reads were collapsed and filtered to measure the absolute abundance of every unique TCRbeta CDR3 rearrangement. For each sample, productive Simpson clonality was calculated by taking the square root of Simpson's diversity index across productive rearrangements. TCRdb's version of the immuneACCESS table is confined to in-frame rearrangements and falls short of the full clone set. An unresolved V gene accounts for under half of the shortfall where checked; the remainder is of unknown origin. Clonal size and the V and J genes are those of that table, whereas D and trimming came from the DNA. Recorded for this sample are about 65,000 clones; about 82% of them occurred a single time. The ten largest clones take up more than 40% of the sample.

The CDR3 has 14 amino acids, counting the end cysteine and phenylalanine. Only the CDR3 DNA stays, 42 bases, in frame from base 1. Between the V and J ends, shortened by 4 bases and 8 bases respectively, the junction contains 15 bases. CDR1 SGHVS and CDR2 FNYEAQ were looked up in the germline V gene. The sequence was collected from a human donor in a cohort sampled during active COVID-19. The chain is made from TRBV7-6 and TRBJ2-4, with TRBD1 tentatively as D gene (6 bases match). The sample comprised peripheral blood. In nucleotides, the sequence is TGTGCCAGCAGCTCACCCGACAAGGGGGACATTCAGTACTTC. It specifies CASSSPDKGDIQYF.